The text below deals with one T cell receptor beta chain. The antigen is unknown. Trimming removed 5 bases from V and 4 bases from J, with 14 bases in between. Germline assignment: CDR1 MNHEY and CDR2 SMNVEV (reference sequence). The CDR3 is 14 residues long. This sample was taken from a study of OX40 agonist ivuxolimab in advanced cancers. General study findings and limits: There was clonal expansion of CD4+ and CD8+ blood T cells by week 6 at 0.1 to 3.0 mg/kg. Partial responders treated at 0.1-3.0 mg/kg exhibited clonal expansion among the lowest measured. CD8+ T cells averaged more expanded clones than CD4+.

Some clones are missing from TCRdb's copy, which holds only in-frame ones; the method was immunoSEQ multiplex PCR. Of some 150,000 clones listed, less than 95% are singletons. Peripheral blood came from all dose cohorts at three timepoints. Source: CD4+ or CD8+ T cells sorted from blood, taken in a trial of the OX40 agonist ivuxolimab. The TCR was taken from an adult with an advanced solid tumor such as melanoma, head and neck, liver or kidney cancer. This chain joins TRBV27 and TRBJ1-2, with a possible D match to TRBD1 (5 bases). CDR3 amino acids: CASSEHQRGYGYTF. The CDR3, as DNA: TGTGCCAGCAGTGAACACCAAAGGGGCTATGGCTACACCTTC.